Presented here are 20 T cell receptor beta chains from one specimen sequenced in a study of T-cell memory formation after mild COVID-19. TCRdb used MiXCR to reprocess the 5' RACE reads, holding one entry per CDR3 protein. The sample consists of about 240,000 distinct CDR3 sequences, over 8.5% of them appearing once. Specimen: PBMCs or a T cell subset sorted from them (not recorded which). All receptors come from a young man who had mild COVID-19 (a few samples of this study predate the infection). Cell type and time point are not known.

DNA for the CDR3: TGTGCCAGTAGAAACCGGGCCACCAATCAGCCCCAGCATTTT. Protein sequence: CASRNRATNQPQHF. This chain joins TRBV19 and TRBJ1-5; no reliable D call. The CDR3 loop spans 14 amino acids. Trimming shortened V by 6 bases and J by 3 bases, and 12 bases separated the two germline ends. Germline lookup yields CDR1 LNHDA and CDR2 SQIVND (reference sequence).

V and J are TRBV12-3 or TRBV12-4 and TRBJ1-1, with D uncertain. V gave up 2 bases and J gave up 3 bases, with 7 bases separating them. This CDR3 has 13 amino acids. The DNA for the CDR3 is TGTGCCAGCAGTTTACGTTGGGACACTGAAGCTTTCTTT. Translating it yields CASSLRWDTEAFF.

The chain recombines TRBV29-1 with TRBJ2-5; D perhaps matches TRBD2 (6 bases). The CDR3 loop spans 12 amino acids. The germline V gene encodes CDR1 SQVTM and CDR2 ANQGSEA. Trimming pared 6 bases from V and 5 bases from J, leaving 13 bases between. The CDR3 region is CSVAGGSETQYF. The CDR3 DNA reads TGCAGCGTGGCTGGAGGGTCCGAGACCCAGTACTTC. Filled out from reference TRBV29-1 and TRBJ2-5, the complete variable domain reads SAVISQKPSRDICQRGTSLTIQCQVDSQVTMMFWYRQQPGQSLTLIATANQGSEATYESGFVIDKFPISRPNLTFSTLTVSNMSPEDSSIYLCSVAGGSETQYFGPGTRLLVL.

This clonotype was counted ten times or more. For the CDR3, the DNA is TGTGCCATCAGTCCCTCAGGGGAAAACTATGGCTACACCTTC. The encoded protein is CAISPSGENYGYTF. The chain has TRBV10-3 and TRBJ1-2, with D possibly TRBD1 on 6 matching bases. Per germline, CDR1 ENHRY and CDR2 SYGVKD. There are 14 residues in the CDR3. V lost 5 bases, J lost 2 bases, and 12 bases lay in between.

This clonotype turned up a few times. The chain uses TRBV5-6 and TRBJ2-7; TRBD2 matches at 7 bases. The CDR3 is made up of 15 amino acids. Germline-derived CDR1 and CDR2 are SGHDT and YYEEEE. J lost 5 bases, V lost 4 bases, and 12 bases had no gene match. DNA of the CDR3: TGTGCCAGCAGCCGTTCGACGGGGGGTAGCAACGAGCAGTACTTC. This sequence encodes CASSRSTGGSNEQYF.

The chain recombines TRBV6-2 or TRBV6-3 with TRBJ2-5; 7 bases agree with TRBD1. The CDR3 runs to 11 residues. Losses at the gene ends were 6 bases for V and 5 bases for J; bases not matched to a gene: 0. CDR1 and CDR2 from the germline V gene are MNHEY and SVGEGT. As DNA, the CDR3 is TGTGCCAGCAGACAGGGGGAGACCCAGTACTTC. Protein: CASRQGETQYF.

The V and J genes are TRBV4-3 and TRBJ1-2, with D perhaps TRBD1 (6 bases). CDR1 LGHNA and CDR2 YSLEER come from the germline V gene. Between the trimmed V and J ends, which lost 0 bases and 4 bases, there was a span of 15 bases. The CDR3 runs 16 residues. CDR3: CASSQDSQGGRYGYTF. As DNA, the CDR3 is TGCGCCAGCAGCCAAGACTCCCAAGGGGGACGCTATGGCTACACCTTC.

This clonotype was seen repeatedly, ten times or more. J is TRBJ1-1 and V is TRBV4-1, with D uncertain. V was clipped by 3 bases and J by 2 bases, with 4 bases between them. Germline CDR1 MGHRA, CDR2 YSYEKL. The length of the CDR3 is 12 residues. The CDR3 protein is CASSHPNTEAFF. CDR3 coding DNA: TGCGCCAGCAGCCATCCCAACACTGAAGCTTTCTTT.

This clonotype was seen once. This chain connects TRBV7-9 to TRBJ1-1; D is uncertain. The V gene's germline CDR1 is SEHNR and CDR2 FQNEAQ (reference sequence). The germline V and J ends were trimmed by 5 bases and 6 bases, with 13 bases remaining between them. The CDR3 runs to 13 residues. The DNA for the CDR3 is TGTGCCAGCAGCCCCCAAGGGCCAGCTGAAGCTTTCTTT. This translates into CASSPQGPAEAFF.

The V gene is TRBV15, the J gene TRBJ2-1; TRBD2 matches at 8 bases. Germline CDR1 reads LNHNV; CDR2 reads YYDKDF (reference sequence). CDR3 size: 16 residues. Trimming took 3 bases from V and 1 from J; bases not matched to a gene: 5. The CDR3 loop is CATSSSGGLSYNEQFF. The CDR3 bases are TGTGCCACCAGCAGCAGCGGGGGCTTATCCTACAATGAGCAGTTCTTC.

This clonotype turned up a few times. The genes are TRBV10-3 and TRBJ1-2, with D hard to call. V lost 5 bases and J lost 2, with 3 bases in between. Germline loops: CDR1 ENHRY, CDR2 SYGVKD. The CDR3 contains 11 residues. The CDR3 DNA reads TGTGCCATCAGTACGAACTATGGCTACACCTTC. It encodes CAISTNYGYTF.

The chain employs TRBV7-2 and TRBJ2-1, with TRBD2 identical over 10 bases. The germline gives CDR1 SGHTA, CDR2 FQGNSA. The CDR3 sequence is 15 residues long. V lost 4 bases, J lost 4 bases, and 4 bases stayed unmatched. The CDR3 DNA sequence: TGTGCCAGCAGCTCTCAGCGGGGGGGGTACAATGAGCAGTTCTTC. Amino acids: CASSSQRGGYNEQFF. The full variable domain, its missing parts supplied by reference TRBV7-2 and TRBJ2-1, is GAGVSQSPSNKVTEKGKDVELRCDPISGHTALYWYRQSLGQGLEFLIYFQGNSAPDKSGLPSDRFSAERTGGSVSTLTIQRTQQEDSAVYLCASSSQRGGYNEQFFGPGTRLTVL.

This clonotype was detected ten times or more. The chain links TRBV7-2 to TRBJ1-5; TRBD1 agrees at 10 bases. Germline assignment: CDR1 SGHTA and CDR2 FQGNSA. V shed 4 bases and J 11 bases; nucleotides not matched to a gene: 2. The CDR3 length is 12 residues. The CDR3 region has the DNA TGTGCCAGCAGCTGGACAGGGGGAGCCCAGCATTTT. This sequence encodes CASSWTGGAQHF.

CDR3 sequence (DNA): TGCAGTGCTAGAGAACTTGCAGGGCAGCCCCAGCATTTT. It translates to CSARELAGQPQHF. The chain uses TRBV20-1 and TRBJ1-5, with TRBD1 as a possible D gene (5 bases). The V and J ends lost 0 bases and 7 bases respectively, with 10 bases between them. Germline-derived CDR1 and CDR2 are DFQATT and SNEGSKA (reference sequence). The CDR3 is 13 amino acids.

This clonotype was seen a few times. The rearrangement links TRBV20-1 to TRBJ2-3; D gene unclear. Germline CDR1 DFQATT, CDR2 SNEGSKA (reference sequence). V lost 1 base to trimming and J lost 5 bases, with 10 bases between them. CDR3 size: 13 residues. The CDR3 spells CSARGPRRDTQYF. CDR3 coding DNA: TGCAGTGCTAGAGGGCCTCGTAGAGATACGCAGTATTTT.

Only a few counts were recorded for this clonotype. The chain combines TRBV24-1 with TRBJ2-2; D remains unclear. The CDR3 has 14 residues. Germline lookup yields CDR1 KGHDR and CDR2 SFDVKD. V dropped 3 bases and J dropped 6 bases, with 10 bases sitting between them. CDR3 DNA sequence: TGTGCCACCAGTGATACTGAAATGGCCGGGGAGCTGTTTTTT. It translates to CATSDTEMAGELFF.

This clonotype was counted only a few times. The CDR3 here is CASSTGGPGYEQYF. CDR3 nucleotide sequence: TGTGCCAGCAGCACCGGGGGGCCAGGTTACGAGCAGTACTTC. This chain links TRBV3-1 with TRBJ2-7; D is perhaps TRBD2 (7 bases). CDR1 and CDR2 (germline): LGHDT, YNNKEL (reference sequence). The length of the CDR3 is 14 residues. The V end lost 5 bases, the J end lost 4 bases, and 15 bases lay between the germline ends.

This clonotype has at least ten counts. This chain connects TRBV2 to TRBJ2-1; D unclear. This CDR3 has 12 residues. Germline lookup yields CDR1 SNHLY and CDR2 FYNNEI. Between the trimmed V and J ends, which lost 4 bases and 5 bases, there was a span of 6 bases. In DNA, the CDR3 is TGTGCCAGCAGTGCGACCGACAATGAGCAGTTCTTC. As protein: CASSATDNEQFF.

This clonotype was counted many times. This chain uses TRBV7-9 with TRBJ2-7, with D perhaps TRBD2 (5 bases). Germline V gives CDR1 SEHNR, CDR2 FQNEAQ (reference sequence). The CDR3 covers 15 residues. The germline V and J ends were trimmed by 2 bases and 0 bases, with 11 bases remaining between them. CDR3 region: CASSLRAGSSYEQYF. The CDR3 nucleotides read TGTGCCAGCAGCTTACGAGCTGGGAGCTCCTACGAGCAGTACTTC.

The chain recombines TRBV18 with TRBJ2-3; D call uncertain. CDR1 is KGHSH and CDR2 is LQKENI in the germline V gene. V was shortened by 5 bases and J by 6 bases, with 9 bases between the two germline ends. CDR3 length: 12 amino acids. The CDR3 protein is CASSGVRDTQYF. As DNA, the CDR3 is TGTGCCAGCTCAGGCGTGCGTGATACGCAGTATTTT. The full variable domain, completed using reference TRBV18 and TRBJ2-3, is NAGVMQNPRHLVRRRGQEARLRCSPMKGHSHVYWYRQLPEEGLKFMVYLQKENIIDESGMPKERFSAEFPKEGPSILRIQQVVRGDSAAYFCASSGVRDTQYFGPGTRLTVL.